The T cell receptor (beta chain) described here comes from a study of PD-1 blockade in classical Hodgkin lymphoma. Overall study results and limits: Patients were excluded if nivolumab began under 1 year after ASCT (the autologous transplant). Only CD4+ TCR diversity, not CD8+, had risen significantly by C4D1.

Sequencing was performed with immunoSEQ multiplex PCR; in TCRdb, only in-frame clones are kept and a portion is missing. The sample shows about 30,000 clones, 88% of them seen only once. No patient escaped relapse after autologous stem cell transplantation, and brentuximab vedotin exposure varied. Investigators obtained CD8+ T cells from thawed PBMCs by magnetic negative selection. Reported best responses ranged across complete response, partial response or progressive disease. V lost 1 base, J lost 5 bases, and 6 bases stayed unmatched. The CDR3 is 15 amino acids. In germline, CDR1 is MNHEY, CDR2 SMNVEV (reference sequence). About this clone itself: Its antigen is unknown.

The receptor's source is a human donor with classical Hodgkin lymphoma. The sequencing here drew on CD8+ T cells from blood, taken at baseline. J is TRBJ2-7 and V is TRBV27; 9 bases line up with TRBD1. CDR3 residues: CASSLYHRGLDEQYF. DNA of the CDR3: TGTGCCAGCAGTTTATACCACAGGGGGCTGGACGAGCAGTACTTC.